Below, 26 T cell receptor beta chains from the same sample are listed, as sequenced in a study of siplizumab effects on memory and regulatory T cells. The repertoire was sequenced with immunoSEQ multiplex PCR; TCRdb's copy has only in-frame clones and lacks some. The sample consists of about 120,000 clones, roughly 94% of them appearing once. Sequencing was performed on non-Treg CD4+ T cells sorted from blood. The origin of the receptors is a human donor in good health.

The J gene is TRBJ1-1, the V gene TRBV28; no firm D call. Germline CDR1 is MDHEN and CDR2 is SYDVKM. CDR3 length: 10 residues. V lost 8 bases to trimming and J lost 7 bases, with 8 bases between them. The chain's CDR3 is CASRQIEAFF. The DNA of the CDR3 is TGTGCCAGCCGCCAGATTGAAGCTTTCTTT.

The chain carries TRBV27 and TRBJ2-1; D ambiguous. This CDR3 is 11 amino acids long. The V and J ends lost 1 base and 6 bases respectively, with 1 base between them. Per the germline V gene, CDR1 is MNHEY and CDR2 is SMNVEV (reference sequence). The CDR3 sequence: CASSLFNEQFF. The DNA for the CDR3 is TGTGCCAGCAGTTTATTCAATGAGCAGTTCTTC.

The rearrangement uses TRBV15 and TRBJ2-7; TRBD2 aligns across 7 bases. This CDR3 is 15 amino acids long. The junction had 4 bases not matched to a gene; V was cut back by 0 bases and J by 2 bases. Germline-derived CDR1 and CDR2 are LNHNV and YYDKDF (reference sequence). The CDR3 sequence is CATSRDRGSPYEQYF. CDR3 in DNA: TGTGCCACCAGCAGAGATCGCGGGAGTCCCTACGAGCAGTACTTC.

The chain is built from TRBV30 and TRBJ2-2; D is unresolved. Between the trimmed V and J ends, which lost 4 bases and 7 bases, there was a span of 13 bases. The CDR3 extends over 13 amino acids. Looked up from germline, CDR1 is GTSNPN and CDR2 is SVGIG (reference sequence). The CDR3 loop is CAWTVGRFGELFF. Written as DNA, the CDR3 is TGTGCCTGGACCGTCGGCAGATTCGGGGAGCTGTTTTTT.

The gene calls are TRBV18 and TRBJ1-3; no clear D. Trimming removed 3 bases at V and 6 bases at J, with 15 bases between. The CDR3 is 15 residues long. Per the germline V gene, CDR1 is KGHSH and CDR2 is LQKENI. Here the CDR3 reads CASSPSGDTQNTIYF. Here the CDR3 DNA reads TGTGCCAGCTCACCGTCAGGAGACACTCAAAACACCATATATTTT.

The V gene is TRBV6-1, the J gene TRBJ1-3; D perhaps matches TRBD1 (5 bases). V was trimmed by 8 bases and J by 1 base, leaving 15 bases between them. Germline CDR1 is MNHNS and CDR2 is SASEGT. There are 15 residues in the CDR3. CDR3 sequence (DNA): TGTGCCAGCCGGTGGGACGACGAGTCTGGAAACACCATATATTTT. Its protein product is CASRWDDESGNTIYF.

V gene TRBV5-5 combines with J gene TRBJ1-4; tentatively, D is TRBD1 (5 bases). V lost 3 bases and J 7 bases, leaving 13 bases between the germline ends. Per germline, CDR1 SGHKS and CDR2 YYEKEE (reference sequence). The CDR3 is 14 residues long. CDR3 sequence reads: CASSYRQGGEKLFF. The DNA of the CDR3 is TGTGCCAGCAGCTATCGGCAGGGAGGTGAAAAACTGTTTTTT.

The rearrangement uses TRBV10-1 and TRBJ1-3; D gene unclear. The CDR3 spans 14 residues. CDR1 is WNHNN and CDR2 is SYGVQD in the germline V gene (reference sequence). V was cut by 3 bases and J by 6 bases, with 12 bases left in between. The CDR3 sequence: CASSDSRQANTIYF. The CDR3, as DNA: TGCGCCAGCAGTGATTCCAGGCAAGCAAACACCATATATTTT.

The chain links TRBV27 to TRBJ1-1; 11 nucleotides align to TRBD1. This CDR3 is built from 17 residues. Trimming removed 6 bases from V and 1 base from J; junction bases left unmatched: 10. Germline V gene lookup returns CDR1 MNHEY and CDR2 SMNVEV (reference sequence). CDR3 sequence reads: CASRTGTGGFGNTEAFF. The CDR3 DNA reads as TGTGCCAGCAGAACCGGGACAGGGGGATTCGGGAACACTGAAGCTTTCTTT.

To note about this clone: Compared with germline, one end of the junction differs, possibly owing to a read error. Here the CDR3 DNA reads TGTGCCAGCAGCTCAGGGGGGCGGGTCAATATCTTC. Encoded protein: CASSSGGRVNIF. The chain combines TRBV11-2 with TRBJ2-1; D might be TRBD1 (7 bases). Germline CDR1 reads SGHAT; CDR2 reads FQNNGV. The CDR3 runs to 12 residues.

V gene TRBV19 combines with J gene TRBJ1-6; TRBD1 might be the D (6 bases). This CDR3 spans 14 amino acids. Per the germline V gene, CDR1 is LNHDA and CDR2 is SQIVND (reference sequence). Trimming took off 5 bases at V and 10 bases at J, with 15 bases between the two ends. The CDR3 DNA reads TGTGCCAGTAGTTTACTACAGGGAGGATCACCCCTCCACTTT. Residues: CASSLLQGGSPLHF. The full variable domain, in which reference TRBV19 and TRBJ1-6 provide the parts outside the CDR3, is DGGITQSPKYLFRKEGQNVTLSCEQNLNHDAMYWYRQDPGQGLRLIYYSQIVNDFQKGDIAEGYSVSREKKESFPLTVTSAQKNPTAFYLCASSLLQGGSPLHFGNGTRLTVT.

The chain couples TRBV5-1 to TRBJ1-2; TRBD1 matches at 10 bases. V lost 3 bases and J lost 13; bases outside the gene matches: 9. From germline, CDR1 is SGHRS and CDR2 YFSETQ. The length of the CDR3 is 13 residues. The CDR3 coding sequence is TGCGCCAGCAGCTCGGAACCGACAGGGGGCCTCACCTTC. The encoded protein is CASSSEPTGGLTF.

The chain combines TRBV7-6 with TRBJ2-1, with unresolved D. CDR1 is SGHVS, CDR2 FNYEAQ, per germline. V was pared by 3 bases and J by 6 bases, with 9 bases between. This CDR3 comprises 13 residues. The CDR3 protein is CASSLGGVNEQFF. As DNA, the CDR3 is TGTGCCAGCAGCTTGGGCGGTGTCAATGAGCAGTTCTTC.

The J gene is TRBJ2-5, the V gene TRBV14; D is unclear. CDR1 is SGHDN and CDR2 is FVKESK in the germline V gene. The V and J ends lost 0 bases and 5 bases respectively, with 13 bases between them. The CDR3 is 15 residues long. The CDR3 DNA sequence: TGTGCCAGCAGCCAAGACTCGATACGTTGGGAGACCCAGTACTTC. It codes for CASSQDSIRWETQYF.

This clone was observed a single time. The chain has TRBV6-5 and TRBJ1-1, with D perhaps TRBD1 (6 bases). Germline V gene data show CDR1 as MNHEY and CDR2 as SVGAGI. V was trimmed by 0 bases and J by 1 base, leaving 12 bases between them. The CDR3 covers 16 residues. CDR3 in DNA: TGTGCCAGCAGTTACTCCCTCGGGACACAGAACACTGAAGCTTTCTTT. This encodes CASSYSLGTQNTEAFF.

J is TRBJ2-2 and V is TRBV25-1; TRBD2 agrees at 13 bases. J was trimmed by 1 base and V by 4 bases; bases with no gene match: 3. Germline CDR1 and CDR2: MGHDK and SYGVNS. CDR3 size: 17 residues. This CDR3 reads CASSVGLAGWNTGELFF. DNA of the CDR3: TGTGCCAGCAGTGTGGGACTAGCGGGATGGAACACCGGGGAGCTGTTTTTT.

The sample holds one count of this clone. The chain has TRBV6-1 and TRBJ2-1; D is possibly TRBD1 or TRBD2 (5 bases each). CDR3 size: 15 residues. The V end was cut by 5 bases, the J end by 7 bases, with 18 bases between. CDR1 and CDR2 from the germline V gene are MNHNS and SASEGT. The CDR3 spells CASSPPGASKNEQFF. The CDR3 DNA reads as TGTGCCAGCAGTCCCCCCGGGGCTAGCAAAAATGAGCAGTTCTTC.

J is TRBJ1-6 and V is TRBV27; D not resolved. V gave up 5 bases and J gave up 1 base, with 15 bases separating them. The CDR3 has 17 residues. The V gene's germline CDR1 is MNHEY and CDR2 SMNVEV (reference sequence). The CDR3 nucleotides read TGTGCCAGCAGTCCCGTGTTTCCGGGATCCTATAATTCACCCCTCCACTTT. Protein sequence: CASSPVFPGSYNSPLHF.

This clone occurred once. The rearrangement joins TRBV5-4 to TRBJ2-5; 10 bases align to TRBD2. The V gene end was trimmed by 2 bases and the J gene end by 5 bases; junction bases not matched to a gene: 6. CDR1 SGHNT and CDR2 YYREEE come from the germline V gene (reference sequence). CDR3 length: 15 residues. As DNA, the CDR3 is TGTGCCAGCAGCTTAGATGTGACTAGCGGGGAGACCCAGTACTTC. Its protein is CASSLDVTSGETQYF. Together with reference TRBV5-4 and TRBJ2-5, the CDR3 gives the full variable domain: ETGVTQSPTHLIKTRGQQVTLRCSSQSGHNTVSWYQQALGQGPQFIFQYYREEENGRGNFPPRFSGLQFPNYSSELNVNALELDDSALYLCASSLDVTSGETQYFGPGTRLLVL.

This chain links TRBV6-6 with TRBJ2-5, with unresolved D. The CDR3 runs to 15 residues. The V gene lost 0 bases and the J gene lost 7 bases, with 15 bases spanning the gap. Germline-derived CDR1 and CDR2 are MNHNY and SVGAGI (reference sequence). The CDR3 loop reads CASSYSDRWKGTQYF. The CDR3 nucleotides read TGTGCCAGCAGTTACTCAGACCGTTGGAAAGGGACCCAGTACTTC.

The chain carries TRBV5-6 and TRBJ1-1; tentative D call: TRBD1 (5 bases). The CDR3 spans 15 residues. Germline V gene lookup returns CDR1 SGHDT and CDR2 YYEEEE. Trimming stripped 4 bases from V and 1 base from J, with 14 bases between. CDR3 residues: CASSNGHRWNTEAFF. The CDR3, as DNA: TGTGCCAGCAGCAACGGACACCGATGGAACACTGAAGCTTTCTTT.

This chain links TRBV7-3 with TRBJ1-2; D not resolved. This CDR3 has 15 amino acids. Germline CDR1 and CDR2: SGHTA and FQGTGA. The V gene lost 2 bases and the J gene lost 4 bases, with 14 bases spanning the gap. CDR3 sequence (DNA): TGTGCCAGCAGCTTAGTGGTGGGAGACCCCTATGGCTACACCTTC. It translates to CASSLVVGDPYGYTF.

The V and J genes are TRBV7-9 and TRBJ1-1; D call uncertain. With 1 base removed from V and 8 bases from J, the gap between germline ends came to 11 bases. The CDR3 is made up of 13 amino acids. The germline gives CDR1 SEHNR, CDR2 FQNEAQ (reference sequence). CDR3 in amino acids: CASSLEKASEAFF. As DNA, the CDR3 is TGTGCCAGCAGCTTAGAAAAGGCTTCAGAAGCTTTCTTT.

CDR3 sequence reads: CASSPESGNTIYF. The CDR3 region has the DNA TGTGCCAGCAGCCCGGAGTCAGGAAACACCATATATTTT. V is TRBV27 and J is TRBJ1-3; D call uncertain. The CDR3 is 13 residues long. Trimming took off 6 bases at V and 4 bases at J, with 10 bases between the two ends. Germline V gene lookup returns CDR1 MNHEY and CDR2 SMNVEV (reference sequence).

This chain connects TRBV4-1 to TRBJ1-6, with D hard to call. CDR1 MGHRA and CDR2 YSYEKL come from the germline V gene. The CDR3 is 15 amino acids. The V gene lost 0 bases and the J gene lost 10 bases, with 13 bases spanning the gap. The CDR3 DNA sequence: TGCGCCAGCAGCCAAGATAGAACACAGCCCTCACCCCTCCACTTT. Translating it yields CASSQDRTQPSPLHF.

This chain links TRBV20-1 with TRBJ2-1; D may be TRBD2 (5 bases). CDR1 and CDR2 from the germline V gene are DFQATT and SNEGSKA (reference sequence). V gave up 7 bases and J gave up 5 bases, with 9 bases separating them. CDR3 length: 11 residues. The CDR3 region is CSGGSNNEQFF. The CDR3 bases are TGCAGTGGCGGGTCCAACAATGAGCAGTTCTTC.